This T cell receptor beta chain is drawn from a study of blood T cell repertoires in COVID-19. Authors' analysis steps: Using reference gene primer amplification, nucleated cell counts were estimated. TCRdb keeps only in-frame clones here, not all; method: immunoSEQ multiplex PCR. V, J and clone size are those of that table, while D and trimming were read from the DNA. The table has about 180,000 clones, around nine tenths seen once; the top ten hold 0.55% to 0.6%. Trimming removed 4 bases from V and 3 bases from J; junction bases left unmatched: 12. Germline V gene data show CDR1 as LNHDA and CDR2 as SQIVND (reference sequence). The CDR3 consists of 18 residues.

This TCR derives from a man aged 55 to 70 with COVID-19, enrolled during active disease. What was sequenced was peripheral blood. This chain connects TRBV19 to TRBJ2-2; 9 nucleotides match TRBD1. The CDR3 DNA follows: TGTGCCAGTAGTAGAGACAACAGGGGGCGAAGGGACACCGGGGAGCTGTTTTTT. It codes for CASSRDNRGRRDTGELFF.